Shown below are 26 T cell receptor beta chains from a single sample sequenced in a study of metastatic and nonmetastatic thyroid tumors (dated by TCRdb to the early 2020s). The library was built by means of PCR. TCRdb lists the instrument as Illumina HiSeq 4000. The raw public data were reprocessed by TCRdb itself: fastp quality trimming at Q25, MiXCR clonotype calling, in-frame beta chains only. In all, the sample holds 35,000 to 50,000 clones, and approximately 4.1% of those were seen once. The biggest ten clones account for less than 10% of the sample. None of the patients had been given any treatment before thyroid surgery. The sequenced material came from blood. The receptors were gathered from a female donor with papillary thyroid cancer or a benign thyroid nodule (not recorded which). Some clones in this sample may be carry-over from other donors' samples.

This clone has at least ten counts. This rearrangement joins TRBV27 to TRBJ2-2, with D uncertain. With 5 bases removed from V and 4 bases from J, the gap between germline ends came to 8 bases. The CDR3 has 13 residues. Germline V lookup: CDR1 MNHEY, CDR2 SMNVEV (reference sequence). CDR3 bases: TGTGCCAGCAGTCCCCAAAGCACCGGGGAGCTGTTTTTT. Protein product: CASSPQSTGELFF.

In this sample, this clone turned up many times. The chain has TRBV15 and TRBJ2-5, with D tentatively TRBD1 (6 bases). The length of the CDR3 is 14 residues. The V and J ends lost 2 bases and 4 bases respectively, with 11 bases between them. Germline V gives CDR1 LNHNV, CDR2 YYDKDF (reference sequence). The CDR3 here is CATSRNGGGETQYF. CDR3 sequence (DNA): TGTGCCACCAGCAGAAATGGGGGCGGAGAGACCCAGTACTTC.

This clone has a single count. Mismatch with germline at one junction end may stem from a read error. The chain has TRBV5-1 and TRBJ2-1; unclear D gene. The CDR3 has 13 residues. Germline V CDR1 and CDR2: SGHRS, YFSETQ. CDR3 in DNA: TGCGGCAGCAGTTCCGCCCATTACAATGAGCAGTTATTC. Translating it yields CGSSSAHYNEQLF.

This clone was recorded many times. The genes are TRBV5-1 and TRBJ2-7, with no clear D. Germline V gene sequence: CDR1 SGHRS, CDR2 YFSETQ. The V end was cut by 2 bases, the J end by 4 bases, with 10 bases between. The CDR3 totals 13 residues. CDR3 loop: CASSLIDGYEQYF. CDR3 DNA sequence: TGCGCCAGCAGCTTAATTGACGGATACGAGCAGTACTTC.

This clone was seen repeatedly, ten times or more. The genes are TRBV9 and TRBJ2-7, with D perhaps given as TRBD1 or TRBD2 (6 bases each). V lost 0 bases and J 0 bases, leaving 10 bases between the germline ends. CDR1 is SGDLS, CDR2 YYNGEE, per germline. This CDR3 is built from 15 residues. In nucleotides, the CDR3 is TGTGCCAGCAGCGTAGGGGAGGACAGCTCCTACGAGCAGTACTTC. Translation gives CASSVGEDSSYEQYF.

J is TRBJ2-3 and V is TRBV9; D is unresolved. Germline V gene data show CDR1 as SGDLS and CDR2 as YYNGEE. V gave up 8 bases and J gave up 3 bases, with 10 bases separating them. CDR3 length equals 12 residues. Written as DNA, the CDR3 is TGTGCCAGTAGCCTAGGAACAGATACGCAGTATTTT. Amino acid sequence: CASSLGTDTQYF.

Ten or more counts support this clone. The gene calls are TRBV6-1 and TRBJ2-7; D is possibly TRBD1 (6 bases). Trimming took off 5 bases at V and 4 bases at J, with 15 bases between the two ends. CDR3 size: 14 residues. CDR1 and CDR2 from the germline V gene are MNHNS and SASEGT. The CDR3 bases are TGTGCCAGCAGTTCTACAGGGAAATGGTACGAGCAGTACTTC. Its protein is CASSSTGKWYEQYF.

This clone has ten or more counts. The chain has TRBV7-3 and TRBJ1-3; a possible D gene is TRBD1 (6 bases). In germline, CDR1 is SGHTA, CDR2 FQGTGA. The CDR3 loop spans 16 amino acids. V lost 0 bases to trimming and J lost 4 bases, with 13 bases between them. The chain's CDR3 is CASSLTGGGSGNTIYF. The CDR3 nucleotides are TGTGCCAGCAGCTTAACAGGGGGGGGGAGCGGAAACACCATATATTTT.

This clone was counted a few times. CDR3 in DNA: TGTGCCAGCAGGGACGTGGATGGCTACACCTTC. It codes for CASRDVDGYTF. The chain employs TRBV12-3 or TRBV12-4 and TRBJ1-2; no firm D call. Between the trimmed V and J ends, which lost 6 bases and 6 bases, there was a span of 8 bases. The CDR3 has 11 residues.

The chain links TRBV12-3 or TRBV12-4 to TRBJ2-7, with 10 bases aligning to TRBD1. V lost 5 bases, J lost 2 bases, and 6 bases stayed unmatched. The length of the CDR3 is 15 residues. The CDR3 DNA reads TGTGCCAGCAGTCCCGCCGGACAGGGGGCCTACGAGCAGTACTTC. Its translation is CASSPAGQGAYEQYF.

Regarding this clone: A read error is possible here, since a much larger clone lies one base away. The chain couples TRBV15 to TRBJ2-1; the match to TRBD2 covers 8 bases. Per the germline V gene, CDR1 is LNHNV and CDR2 is YYDKDF (reference sequence). The CDR3 covers 14 residues. CDR3 DNA: TGTACCACCAGTGAAGCGGGAGATTACAATGAGCAGTTCTTC. It codes for CTTSEAGDYNEQFF.

This clone was counted between two and nine times. This may stem from a read error, because a much larger clone lies one nucleotide away. This sample also contains other DNA sequences that code for the same CDR3. The chain carries TRBV5-6 and TRBJ1-6; D ambiguous. The CDR3 spans 13 residues. CDR1 is SGHDT and CDR2 is YYEEEE in the germline V gene. The CDR3 coding sequence is TGTGCCAGCAGCGGTGGCTATAATTCACCCCTCCACTTC. Its protein is CASSGGYNSPLHF.

This chain uses TRBV27 with TRBJ1-2; TRBD1 is a possible D gene (5 bases). The germline V gene has CDR1 MNHEY and CDR2 SMNVEV (reference sequence). The V gene lost 1 base and the J gene lost 7 bases, with 19 bases spanning the gap. The CDR3 spans 16 residues. CDR3 nucleotide sequence: TGTGCCAGCAGTTTATTTGGGGGAGGTTCCCTGGGTGGCTACACCTTC. It yields the protein CASSLFGGGSLGGYTF.

This clone was seen more than once but under ten times. A much larger clone lies a single base off, so this may be a read error. The rearrangement joins TRBV18 to TRBJ2-7, with D possibly called TRBD1 or TRBD2 (5 bases each). With 6 bases removed from V and 7 bases from J, the gap between germline ends came to 16 bases. CDR3 length: 13 residues. CDR1 and CDR2 (germline): KGHSH, LQKENI. The CDR3 protein is CASSGTTLGEQYF. The CDR3 coding sequence is TGTGCCAGCTCGGGGACGACCCTGGGAGAGCAGTACTTC.

This clone was recorded many times. The J gene is TRBJ2-1, the V gene TRBV2; 8 bases line up with TRBD1. The germline V gene encodes CDR1 SNHLY and CDR2 FYNNEI. V shed 7 bases, J shed 10 bases, and the junction held 18 bases outside the gene matches. This CDR3 region has 16 residues. The CDR3 spells CASNSGFGTGPDEQFF. In nucleotides, the CDR3 is TGTGCCAGCAACTCGGGGTTCGGGACAGGCCCAGACGAGCAGTTCTTC.

The sample holds many counts of this clone. This rearrangement joins TRBV13 to TRBJ2-6; TRBD2 agrees at 8 bases. Germline V CDR1 and CDR2: PRHDT, FYEKMQ (reference sequence). V shed 6 bases, J shed 0 bases, and the junction held 7 bases outside the gene matches. CDR3 length equals 17 residues. CDR3 sequence: CASRASGRISGANVLTF. Written as DNA, the CDR3 is TGTGCCAGCAGGGCTAGCGGGCGAATCTCTGGGGCCAACGTCCTGACTTTC.

This clone came up many times. V and J are TRBV7-8 and TRBJ2-1; maybe TRBD2 (6 bases). The CDR3 extends over 14 amino acids. Deletions cut 3 bases from V and 7 bases from J, with 13 bases between. Germline CDR1 SGHVS, CDR2 FQNEAQ. The CDR3 region is CASSFSPTRNEQFF. The CDR3 coding sequence is TGTGCCAGCAGCTTTTCCCCGACTAGGAATGAGCAGTTCTTC. The full variable domain, completed using reference TRBV7-8 and TRBJ2-1, is GAGVSQSPRYKVAKRGQDVALRCDPISGHVSLFWYQQALGQGPEFLTYFQNEAQLDKSGLPSDRFFAERPEGSVSTLKIQRTQQEDSAVYLCASSFSPTRNEQFFGPGTRLTVL.

The rearrangement joins TRBV5-1 to TRBJ1-1; the D gene is possibly TRBD1 (5 bases). The germline V gene has CDR1 SGHRS and CDR2 YFSETQ. The V gene lost 1 base and the J gene lost 3 bases, with 10 bases spanning the gap. This CDR3 region has 14 residues. The CDR3 DNA reads as TGCGCCAGCAGCTTGTTTGGGGCGGACACTGAAGCTTTCTTT. Its translation: CASSLFGADTEAFF. Complete variable domain (other parts from reference TRBV5-1 and TRBJ1-1): KAGVTQTPRYLIKTRGQQVTLSCSPISGHRSVSWYQQTPGQGLQFLFEYFSETQRNKGNFPGRFSGRQFSNSRSEMNVSTLELGDSALYLCASSLFGADTEAFFGQGTRLTVV.

This clone has ten or more counts. The V call is TRBV6-1, the J call TRBJ2-7, with D tentatively TRBD1 (6 bases). The V end lost 4 bases, the J end lost 5 bases, and 15 bases lay between the germline ends. The germline V gene encodes CDR1 MNHNS and CDR2 SASEGT. CDR3 length: 14 amino acids. CDR3 region: CASSAPGHSNEQYF. The CDR3 bases are TGTGCCAGCAGTGCACCGGGACATTCGAACGAGCAGTACTTC.

This clone was recorded at least ten times. The V gene is TRBV12-5, the J gene TRBJ2-3; tentatively, D is TRBD1 or TRBD2 (6 bases each). V lost 6 bases and J 10 bases, leaving 17 bases between the germline ends. Germline V gives CDR1 LGHNT, CDR2 FRNRAP. This CDR3 is built from 13 residues. The CDR3 reads CASGSLGGLAQYF. In nucleotides, the CDR3 is TGTGCTAGTGGGTCACTAGGGGGACTGGCGCAGTATTTT.

The table lists this clone with many counts. The chain is built from TRBV28 and TRBJ1-5, with a possible D match to TRBD1 (6 bases). Germline V lookup: CDR1 MDHEN, CDR2 SYDVKM. This CDR3 region has 14 residues. V was shortened by 7 bases and J by 2 bases, with 12 bases between the two germline ends. This chain's CDR3 is CASTEGGGNQPQHF. The DNA of the CDR3 is TGTGCCAGCACCGAGGGGGGGGGCAATCAGCCCCAGCATTTT.

This clone occurred a few times. This chain connects TRBV20-1 to TRBJ2-1, with a tentative D call TRBD2 (5 bases). The CDR3 is 16 amino acids. Germline CDR1 and CDR2: DFQATT and SNEGSKA (reference sequence). V shed 1 base and J shed 1 base, with 14 bases lying between them. CDR3 coding DNA: TGCAGTGCTAGAGCCCCTTTACTAGTGTCCTACAATGAGCAGTTCTTC. This encodes CSARAPLLVSYNEQFF.

The sample holds many counts of this clone. Other DNA sequences within the sample encode an identical CDR3. The V and J genes are TRBV20-1 and TRBJ2-5; TRBD2 is a possible D gene (5 bases). The germline V gene encodes CDR1 DFQATT and CDR2 SNEGSKA (reference sequence). Trimming stripped 1 base from V and 1 base from J, with 16 bases between. The CDR3 sequence is 16 residues long. The CDR3 loop is CSARVTAELFQETQYF. As DNA, the CDR3 is TGCAGTGCTAGAGTTACAGCGGAGCTCTTCCAAGAGACCCAGTACTTC.

Sample share makes this clone medium-sized. CDR3 in DNA: TGTGCCAGCAGGATAACAGGGGACTATGGCTACACCTTC. Protein: CASRITGDYGYTF. The rearrangement links TRBV6-1 to TRBJ1-2; 7 positions agree with TRBD1. Losses at the gene ends were 6 bases for V and 3 bases for J; bases not matched to a gene: 4. The germline CDR1 and CDR2 sequences are MNHNS and SASEGT. The CDR3 totals 13 residues.

This clone was observed a handful of times. J is TRBJ2-2 and V is TRBV12-3 or TRBV12-4; D is unclear. CDR3 length: 13 residues. The V and J ends lost 5 bases and 6 bases respectively, with 10 bases between them. In nucleotides, the CDR3 is TGTGCCAGCAGTCCAAGAAGGTCCGGGGAGCTGTTTTTT. Translating it yields CASSPRRSGELFF.

This clone was recorded many times. This chain connects TRBV12-3 or TRBV12-4 to TRBJ2-7; 9 bases fit TRBD1. J was trimmed by 4 bases and V by 3 bases; bases with no gene match: 7. CDR3 size: 15 residues. CDR3 DNA sequence: TGTGCCAGCAGTTTTTCCGGGACAGGGTGGTACGAGCAGTACTTC. The encoded protein is CASSFSGTGWYEQYF.